This T cell receptor beta chain is drawn from a study of blood T cell repertoires in COVID-19. For the study at large: Whether acute or convalescent, the COVID-19 samples came from the United States, Italy and Spain. The cDNA or gDNA used as material had been derived from T cells, B-cell-depleted T cells, or PBMCs.

The V segment lost 4 bases and the J segment 1 base; nucleotides outside the gene matches: 3. CDR3 length: 14 amino acids. Germline loops: CDR1 SGHNT, CDR2 YYREEE (reference sequence). TCRdb's table, derived via immunoSEQ multiplex PCR, lists solely in-frame clones and lacks some. This repertoire shows a few hundred thousand clones, approximately 86% found once; its top ten account for about 1.3%. Followed longitudinally, the Seattle patients had been enrolled during active infection. The sample taken for sequencing was peripheral blood. This receptor was obtained from a woman in her 30s with COVID-19, enrolled during active disease. The chain employs TRBV5-4 and TRBJ2-3; 7 nucleotides agree with TRBD2. The CDR3 sequence is CASSTAGRTDTQYF. The CDR3 DNA reads as TGTGCCAGCAGCACAGCGGGACGCACAGATACGCAGTATTTT.